This TCR beta chain was sequenced during a study of quantifying T cell responses using KT2 cells. As for the study in general: RNA was reverse transcribed with TCR alpha and beta constant-region primers. The second PCR was a qPCR stopped at a predetermined fluorescence threshold. General study findings and limits: Even the lowest spike-in, about one KT2 cell per 100,000 PBMC, yielded detectable KT2 sequences.

Concerning this clonotype itself: The antigen is not known.

Unfractionated PBMC were spiked with known numbers of KT2 clone cells. An oligo carrying a UMI was ligated to the cDNA 3' end. An equimolar mix of RC1.1 and RC1.2 primed the beta chain across TRBC1 and TRBC2. Each CDR3 protein gets one entry after TCRdb re-called the UMI-ligation and nested PCR reads with MiXCR. The data contain just under 50,000 distinct CDR3 sequences, roughly 10% of them seen just once; the ten biggest clones take up less than 11%. In germline, CDR1 is ENHRY, CDR2 SYGVKD. The CDR3 is 15 amino acids. V lost 4 bases to trimming and J lost 5 bases, with 15 bases between them. The receptor was derived from a human donor. The chain joins TRBV10-3 to TRBJ1-5; D is undetermined. The sample comprised PBMCs spiked with cells of the T cell clone KT2. The CDR3, as DNA: TGTGCCATCAGTGGGCTGGACGCCCCCCATCAGCCCCAGCATTTT. Protein product: CAISGLDAPHQPQHF.